This T cell receptor (beta chain) originates from a study of T-cell reconstitution after alpha-beta-depleted transplantation in children. V was pared by 4 bases and J by 7 bases, with 22 bases between. Germline CDR1 and CDR2: MGHRA and YSYEKL. The CDR3 spans 16 residues. Unique molecular identifiers were used to barcode this TCRbeta library. In TCRdb, the PCR reads were re-called with MiXCR into one record per CDR3 protein. The table records 360,000 or so distinct CDR3 sequences, about a fifth of them present only once. The clonotype comes from a human donor who donated a stem cell graft to a child with acute myeloid leukemia. The chain combines TRBV4-1 with TRBJ1-1; no firm D call. The sequenced sample was PBMCs from the stem cell graft donor, obtained from the stem cell graft. CDR3 nucleotide sequence: TGCGCCAGCAGCCGAGGGATTATTGGCCCGGAGAATGAAGCTTTCTTT. It codes for CASSRGIIGPENEAFF.